Presented here are 23 T cell receptor beta chains from one specimen sequenced in a study of CD4 T cells in relation to SARS-CoV-2 and coronaviruses. The protocol was immunoSEQ multiplex PCR, while the TCRdb copy is restricted to in-frame clones and leaves out a portion. Counted here are fewer than 25,000 clones, 70% to 85% occurring once; the ten biggest clones make up over 20%. Unexposed donor CD4+ T cells date from about 2011-2018, before the COVID-19 pandemic. The cells were cultured for around ten days before CD4+ T cells were isolated. Their specific antigens are unknown. Sequenced sample: CD4+ T cells from PBMCs, cultured in vitro. The receptors originated from a human donor in good health.

The chain joins TRBV6-5 to TRBJ1-2, with D hard to call. Germline CDR1 reads MNHEY; CDR2 reads SVGAGI. The CDR3 sequence is 13 residues long. Between the trimmed V and J ends, which lost 6 bases and 3 bases, there was a span of 11 bases. CDR3 sequence (DNA): TGTGCCAGCAGACTAACGTTTGACTATGGCTACACCTTC. Amino acids: CASRLTFDYGYTF.

This chain uses TRBV4-3 with TRBJ2-7; either TRBD1 or TRBD2 may fit D (5 bases each). This CDR3 is built from 16 residues. CDR1 and CDR2 (germline): LGHNA, YSLEER. The germline V and J ends were trimmed by 2 bases and 9 bases, with 23 bases remaining between them. The CDR3 region is CASSQTTAGTPRGQYF. In nucleotides, the CDR3 is TGCGCCAGCAGCCAAACCACAGCCGGGACCCCTCGGGGGCAGTACTTC.

This clone was observed once. The chain combines TRBV23-1 with TRBJ2-5, with D uncertain. TRBV23-1 is identified as an open reading frame with a role that is uncertain. The CDR3 has 10 amino acids. Trimming pared 8 bases from V and 3 bases from J, leaving 4 bases between. The CDR3 spells CASGEETQYF. The CDR3 bases are TGCGCCAGCGGAGAAGAGACCCAGTACTTC.

J is TRBJ2-2 and V is TRBV3-1 (or the pseudogene TRBV3-2), with a weak D call TRBD2 (6 bases). This CDR3 comprises 17 residues. CDR1 LGHDT and CDR2 YNNKEL come from the germline V gene (reference sequence). The V end lost 2 bases, the J end lost 0 bases, and 13 bases lay between the germline ends. Here the CDR3 DNA reads TGTGCCAGCAGCCAAATGGTTGCGGGGCCGAACACCGGGGAGCTGTTTTTT. Its protein is CASSQMVAGPNTGELFF.

The rearrangement joins TRBV19 to TRBJ2-1; no definite D call. V was clipped by 5 bases and J by 0 bases, with 11 bases between them. The germline gives CDR1 LNHDA, CDR2 SQIVND (reference sequence). This CDR3 is 15 amino acids long. The CDR3 sequence: CASSFGARSYNEQFF. The CDR3 bases are TGTGCCAGTAGTTTTGGAGCCCGCTCCTACAATGAGCAGTTCTTC.

This sequence joins TRBV2 and TRBJ1-1; D not resolved. Germline assignment: CDR1 SNHLY and CDR2 FYNNEI. V was clipped by 4 bases and J by 2 bases, with 8 bases between them. The length of the CDR3 is 13 residues. CDR3 coding DNA: TGTGCCAGCAGTGGAGCCAGCAACACTGAAGCTTTCTTT. Its translation: CASSGASNTEAFF.

This chain connects TRBV4-2 to TRBJ1-3, with D perhaps matching TRBD1 (6 bases). The ends were cut back, 6 bases at V and 3 bases at J, with 12 bases in the middle. Germline V lookup: CDR1 LGHNA, CDR2 YNFKEQ. The CDR3 runs to 14 residues. The CDR3 loop reads CASRQQGFGNTIYF. CDR3 nucleotides: TGTGCCAGCAGACAACAGGGATTTGGAAACACCATATATTTT.

This chain joins TRBV7-3 and TRBJ2-1; the D gene is possibly TRBD2 (5 bases). The germline gives CDR1 SGHTA, CDR2 FQGTGA. This CDR3 region has 15 residues. Trimming pared 5 bases from V and 6 bases from J, leaving 17 bases between. The CDR3 DNA follows: TGTGCCAGCAGCAAAGGAGCTAGCCGGGTCAATGAGCAGTTCTTC. The encoded protein is CASSKGASRVNEQFF.

This sequence joins TRBV7-6 and TRBJ2-7; no clear D. CDR3 length: 11 residues. Deletions cut 4 bases from V and 10 bases from J, with 11 bases between. Germline V gives CDR1 SGHVS, CDR2 FNYEAQ. The CDR3: CASSSRRGQYF. CDR3 coding DNA: TGTGCCAGCAGCTCTCGCCGAGGTCAGTACTTC.

The chain combines TRBV9 with TRBJ1-4; 9 bases map to TRBD1. The V gene end was trimmed by 7 bases and the J gene end by 7 bases; junction bases not matched to a gene: 8. Germline V gives CDR1 SGDLS, CDR2 YYNGEE. The CDR3 length is 14 residues. CDR3 region: CASAAGTGIEKLFF. The CDR3 region has the DNA TGTGCCAGCGCGGCCGGGACAGGGATTGAAAAACTGTTTTTT.

J is TRBJ1-5 and V is TRBV19, with D unresolved. CDR1 and CDR2 (germline): LNHDA, SQIVND (reference sequence). V was pared by 3 bases and J by 7 bases, with 7 bases between. The CDR3 sequence is 12 residues long. DNA of the CDR3: TGTGCCAGTAGTATCCTGGGGCAGCCCCAGCATTTT. Protein sequence: CASSILGQPQHF.

The genes are TRBV6-2 or TRBV6-3 and TRBJ1-1; TRBD1 agrees at 8 bases. The CDR3 is made up of 16 amino acids. The J segment lost 1 base and the V segment lost 5 bases, leaving 9 bases of the junction unmatched. The V gene's germline CDR1 is MNHEY and CDR2 SVGEGT. The CDR3 region has the DNA TGTGCCAGCAGTCGACCAAAACAGGGGGGGAACACTGAAGCTTTCTTT. It encodes CASSRPKQGGNTEAFF.

This chain uses TRBV5-6 with TRBJ2-3; D gene uncertain. V lost 3 bases to trimming and J lost 3 bases, with 2 bases between them. Germline values: CDR1 SGHDT, CDR2 YYEEEE. The CDR3 is 11 residues long. CDR3 bases: TGTGCCAGCAGCTCGACAGATACGCAGTATTTT. Protein: CASSSTDTQYF.

The CDR3 spells CAWSRLAGYNEQFF. The CDR3 DNA is TGTGCCTGGAGTAGGCTAGCGGGTTACAATGAGCAGTTCTTC. The chain carries TRBV30 and TRBJ2-1; 8 nucleotides align to TRBD2. Germline lookup yields CDR1 GTSNPN and CDR2 SVGIG (reference sequence). The CDR3 consists of 14 residues. The V segment lost 2 bases and the J segment 4 bases; nucleotides outside the gene matches: 4.

V usage is TRBV7-9 and J usage is TRBJ2-7; 7 bases line up with TRBD1. Germline CDR1 reads SEHNR; CDR2 reads FQNEAQ (reference sequence). The CDR3 is 13 amino acids. The V and J ends lost 3 bases and 5 bases, in that order; junction bases with no gene match: 4. The CDR3 spells CASSFDRAHEQYF. DNA of the CDR3: TGTGCCAGCAGCTTCGACAGGGCCCACGAGCAGTACTTC.

The CDR3 sequence: CASSATGISFETQYF. The CDR3 DNA is TGTGCCAGTAGTGCCACCGGGATTAGCTTTGAGACCCAGTACTTC. J is TRBJ2-5 and V is TRBV19, with D possibly being TRBD2 (5 bases). The length of the CDR3 is 15 residues. The V and J ends lost 5 bases and 5 bases respectively, with 18 bases between them. CDR1 and CDR2 from the germline V gene are LNHDA and SQIVND (reference sequence).

The V gene is TRBV21-1, the J gene TRBJ2-4; no check of the table's D call, TRBD2, against the DNA was made. TRBV21-1 is described as a pseudogene. CDR3 length: 17 residues. DNA for the CDR3: TGTGCCAGCAGCAAAGCCACTAGAACCTGCGGCAAAAACATTCAGTACTTC. The encoded protein is CASSKATRTCGKNIQYF.

To note about this clone: The missing conserved phenylalanine or tryptophan at the end of this CDR3 makes a read error likely. It is unclear where the CDR3 begins or ends on the DNA, so no DNA is shown, and the CDR3 is as TCRdb lists it. This chain connects TRBV3-1 (or the pseudogene TRBV3-2) to TRBJ1-2; the table calls TRBD1, which could not be checked here. Per germline, CDR1 LGHDT and CDR2 YNNKEL (reference sequence). The CDR3 comprises 13 residues, both ends counted. CDR3 amino acids: CASSQDHRADFFI.

This rearrangement joins TRBV10-3 to TRBJ2-3; D tentatively fits TRBD1 or TRBD2 (6 bases each). Looked up from germline, CDR1 is ENHRY and CDR2 is SYGVKD. CDR3 length: 17 residues. V dropped 0 bases and J dropped 2 bases, with 15 bases sitting between them. CDR3 in DNA: TGTGCCATCAGTGAGTCGACGGGGGCGAGTTCCACAGATACGCAGTATTTT. Its protein is CAISESTGASSTDTQYF.

The V and J genes are TRBV5-1 and TRBJ2-1, with D possibly matching TRBD2 (5 bases). The CDR3 totals 15 residues. Germline lookup yields CDR1 SGHRS and CDR2 YFSETQ. V shed 2 bases and J shed 0 bases, with 9 bases lying between them. The CDR3 region is CASSFSGISYNEQFF. The DNA of the CDR3 is TGCGCCAGCAGCTTCAGCGGTATCTCCTACAATGAGCAGTTCTTC.

The chain is built from TRBV4-1 and TRBJ2-5, with TRBD1 matching over 7 bases. The CDR3 contains 15 residues. V dropped 4 bases and J dropped 1; count of bases not matched to a gene: 6. Germline-derived CDR1 and CDR2 are MGHRA and YSYEKL. This chain's CDR3 is CASSRQQGFQETQYF. The CDR3 bases are TGCGCCAGCAGCCGCCAACAGGGGTTCCAAGAGACCCAGTACTTC.

Turning to this clone: Other DNA sequences in this specimen translate into the identical CDR3. The chain employs TRBV6-5 and TRBJ1-5; D is undetermined. The CDR3 contains 13 residues. V gave up 8 bases and J gave up 2 bases, with 10 bases separating them. Germline assignment: CDR1 MNHEY and CDR2 SVGAGI. CDR3 protein: CASHFGGNQPQHF. In DNA form, the CDR3 reads TGTGCCAGCCATTTCGGGGGCAATCAGCCCCAGCATTTT.

V is TRBV2 and J is TRBJ2-7; 7 positions match TRBD1. The length of the CDR3 is 13 residues. Trimming removed 6 bases from V and 2 bases from J; junction bases left unmatched: 4. Germline loops: CDR1 SNHLY, CDR2 FYNNEI. CDR3 DNA: TGTGCCAGCAGGGAACAGGGGACCTACGAGCAGTACTTC. Protein product: CASREQGTYEQYF.